Listed below are T cell receptor beta chains from one sample, sequenced in a study of blood T cell dynamics during melanoma immunotherapy. Clones were sequenced by immunoSEQ multiplex PCR, and TCRdb holds only the in-frame ones, with some missing. The sample includes some 15,000 clones, over 90% of them seen just once. Sequencing was performed on effector memory CD8+ T cells from blood, taken from a patient treated with checkpoint blockade. These receptors all come from a human donor with melanoma. The CDR3 runs from the conserved cysteine through the conserved F or W. D genes are given only for firm matches. Clone size is not always given. Where it is, it says once, few, many or a class for expanded clones.

V gene	clone size	D gene	J gene	CDR3 protein	CDR3 DNA
TRBV9	-	-	TRBJ2-1	CASSVQASYNEQFF	TGTGCCAGCAGCGTACAAGCATCCTACAATGAGCAGTTCTTC
TRBV10-3	-	TRBD1	TRBJ2-3	CAISKTGASTDTQYF	TGTGCCATCAGTAAGACAGGGGCGAGCACAGATACGCAGTATTTT
TRBV18	-	-	TRBJ2-3	CASSPQVAESTDTQYF	TGTGCCAGCTCACCTCAGGTAGCGGAGAGCACAGATACGCAGTATTTT
TRBV19	-	-	TRBJ2-1	CASSIKTRDSPSYNEQFF	TGTGCCAGTAGTATTAAGACTAGGGACTCACCCTCCTACAATGAGCAGTTCTTC
TRBV19	-	-	TRBJ2-2	CASRPQGGDTGELFF	TGTGCCAGTCGGCCCCAGGGGGGGGACACCGGGGAGCTGTTTTTT
TRBV27	-	-	TRBJ1-3	CASSFGDTSGNTIYF	TGTGCCAGCAGTTTCGGAGACACCTCTGGAAACACCATATATTTT
TRBV7-6	-	TRBD2	TRBJ2-1	CASSLSGTSGYNEQFF	TGTGCCAGCAGCTTATCGGGGACTAGCGGCTACAATGAGCAGTTCTTC
TRBV11-2	-	TRBD2	TRBJ2-1	CASSLGLAVYNEQFF	TGTGCCAGCAGCCTCGGACTAGCGGTCTACAATGAGCAGTTCTTC
TRBV5-4	-	TRBD1	TRBJ1-1	CASSSDTGGLEAFF	TGTGCCAGCAGCTCCGATACAGGGGGACTGGAAGCTTTCTTT
TRBV29-1	-	-	TRBJ2-1	CSVGWGSPYNEQFF	TGCAGCGTTGGTTGGGGGAGCCCCTACAATGAGCAGTTCTTC
TRBV5-4	once	TRBD2	TRBJ2-7	CASSQIPTSGASYEQYF	TGTGCCAGCAGCCAAATCCCGACTAGCGGGGCCTCCTACGAGCAGTACTTC
TRBV7-9	-	-	TRBJ2-7	CASSLPGVAYEQYF	TGTGCCAGCAGCTTACCCGGGGTTGCCTACGAGCAGTACTTC
TRBV7-8	-	TRBD1	TRBJ2-7	CASSLGRGPSYEQYF	TGTGCCAGCAGCTTAGGCAGGGGGCCCTCCTACGAGCAGTACTTC
TRBV2	few	-	TRBJ2-7	CASSPAQAYPYEQYF	TGTGCCAGCAGCCCCGCGCAGGCTTATCCCTACGAGCAGTACTTC
TRBV2	-	-	TRBJ2-1	CADDGGNEQFF	TGTGCCGACGACGGGGGAAATGAGCAGTTCTTC
TRBV9	-	-	TRBJ1-5	CASSPSGGSNQPQHF	TGTGCCAGCAGCCCGTCGGGTGGGTCTAATCAGCCCCAGCATTTT
TRBV27	-	TRBD1	TRBJ1-2	CASTPSGGQYTYGYTF	TGTGCCAGCACACCCTCCGGGGGACAGTACACCTATGGCTACACCTTC
TRBV5-4	-	TRBD2	TRBJ2-1	CASSRLAGRYNEQFF	TGTGCCAGCAGCCGACTAGCGGGAAGATACAATGAGCAGTTCTTC
TRBV7-9	-	-	TRBJ2-1	CASSRAAGTDNEQFF	TGTGCCAGCAGCCGAGCGGCCGGGACGGACAATGAGCAGTTCTTC
TRBV10-3	-	TRBD2	TRBJ2-7	CAISVLAGGRSGSYEQYF	TGTGCCATCAGTGTGTTGGCGGGAGGGCGAAGTGGGTCCTACGAGCAGTACTTC
TRBV10-3	-	TRBD2	TRBJ2-7	CATRGGLAGGDTYEQYF	TGTGCCACCAGGGGGGGACTAGCGGGAGGGGACACCTACGAGCAGTACTTC
TRBV6-5	once	TRBD1	TRBJ1-4	CASSAGQGAREKLFF	TGTGCCAGCAGTGCCGGACAGGGGGCGAGGGAAAAACTGTTTTTT
TRBV19	-	-	TRBJ1-5	CASSIFREGNQPQHF	TGTGCCAGTAGTATTTTCAGGGAAGGCAATCAGCCCCAGCATTTT
TRBV6-6	-	TRBD2	TRBJ2-7	CASSFSGSYEQYF	TGTGCCAGCAGTTTTAGCGGGAGCTACGAGCAGTACTTC
TRBV10-1	-	TRBD1	TRBJ1-1	CASSELTGDTEAFF	TGCGCCAGCAGTGAGTTGACAGGGGACACTGAAGCTTTCTTT
TRBV9	-	TRBD1	TRBJ2-1	CASSPGGSLGPYNEQFF	TGTGCCAGCAGCCCAGGGGGCAGTTTGGGGCCTTACAATGAGCAGTTCTTC
TRBV18	few	-	TRBJ1-2	CASSPGATNYGYTF	TGTGCCAGCTCACCAGGGGCCACTAACTATGGCTACACCTTC
TRBV2	-	-	TRBJ2-3	CAAAIPPDTQYF	TGTGCCGCCGCCATCCCCCCCGATACGCAGTATTTT
TRBV5-4	-	-	TRBJ1-2	CASRLDNPTVYGYTF	TGTGCCAGCAGATTGGACAATCCCACCGTCTATGGCTACACCTTC
TRBV5-3	-	TRBD2	TRBJ2-1	CARRQTSGSGNEQFF	TGTGCCAGAAGACAGACTAGCGGGAGTGGCAATGAGCAGTTCTTC
TRBV5-1	-	TRBD2	TRBJ2-3	CASSFGSGSTWVTDTQYF	TGCGCCAGCAGCTTCGGTAGCGGGAGTACTTGGGTCACAGATACGCAGTATTTT
TRBV20-1	-	-	TRBJ2-1	CSARDVEQFF	TGCAGTGCTAGAGATGTTGAGCAGTTCTTC
TRBV7-9	-	-	TRBJ2-7	CASSFRDLRGGYEQYF	TGTGCCAGCAGTTTCCGGGACCTCAGAGGAGGCTACGAGCAGTACTTC
TRBV9	once	TRBD2	TRBJ2-2	CASRGTSGSTGELFF	TGTGCCAGCAGAGGGACTAGCGGGAGTACCGGGGAGCTGTTTTTT
TRBV6-5	-	-	TRBJ2-3	CASSYSPIASDTQYF	TGTGCCAGCAGTTACTCGCCGATAGCCTCAGATACGCAGTATTTT
TRBV4-1	-	-	TRBJ2-1	CASSQEDSYNEQFF	TGCGCCAGCAGCCAAGAAGATAGCTACAATGAGCAGTTCTTC
TRBV6-1	-	TRBD1	TRBJ1-2	CASRDRGYGYTF	TGTGCCAGCAGGGACAGGGGATATGGCTACACCTTC
TRBV27	-	TRBD2	TRBJ2-7	CASRAPGLNYEQYF	TGTGCCAGCAGAGCTCCGGGACTAAATTACGAGCAGTACTTC
TRBV4-3	-	-	TRBJ1-1	CASSGGPEAFF	TGCGCCAGCTCGGGGGGTCCTGAAGCTTTCTTT
TRBV28	-	TRBD2	TRBJ2-3	CASSLRDYTDTQYF	TGTGCCAGCAGTTTAAGGGACTACACAGATACGCAGTATTTT
TRBV5-4	once	-	TRBJ2-7	CASSLGEGRSGAQYF	TGTGCCAGCAGCTTGGGAGAGGGGCGGTCCGGGGCGCAGTACTTC
TRBV7-7	-	TRBD2	TRBJ2-1	CASSQKTRLAGYNEQFF	TGTGCTAGCAGCCAAAAAACCCGACTAGCGGGTTACAATGAGCAGTTCTTC
TRBV11-2	once	-	TRBJ2-3	CASSLSRTSTDTQYF	TGTGCCAGCAGCTTATCCCGGACGAGCACAGATACGCAGTATTTT
TRBV19	-	-	TRBJ1-4	CASSPWKQAGAWEKLFF	TGTGCCAGTAGTCCTTGGAAACAGGCAGGGGCTTGGGAAAAACTGTTTTTT
TRBV7-6	once	TRBD2	TRBJ2-7	CASSLLAGTYEQYF	TGTGCCAGCAGCTTGCTAGCGGGGACCTACGAGCAGTACTTC
TRBV7-9	few	-	TRBJ2-7	CASSTRGGSEQYF	TGTGCCAGCAGCACCCGTGGGGGCAGCGAGCAGTACTTC
TRBV25-1	-	-	TRBJ2-1	CASSVSVEQFF	TGTGCCAGCAGTGTCAGCGTTGAGCAGTTCTTC
TRBV28	-	TRBD2	TRBJ2-5	CASSSFEEREFLETQYF	TGTGCCAGCAGTTCCTTTGAGGAGCGGGAGTTTCTTGAGACCCAGTACTTC
TRBV27	-	TRBD2	TRBJ2-2	CASSPGLGYTGELFF	TGTGCCAGCAGTCCCGGACTAGGGTACACCGGGGAGCTGTTTTTT
TRBV19	-	-	TRBJ1-1	CASHYGLTGNTEAFF	TGTGCCAGCCACTATGGCCTAACAGGGAACACTGAAGCTTTCTTT